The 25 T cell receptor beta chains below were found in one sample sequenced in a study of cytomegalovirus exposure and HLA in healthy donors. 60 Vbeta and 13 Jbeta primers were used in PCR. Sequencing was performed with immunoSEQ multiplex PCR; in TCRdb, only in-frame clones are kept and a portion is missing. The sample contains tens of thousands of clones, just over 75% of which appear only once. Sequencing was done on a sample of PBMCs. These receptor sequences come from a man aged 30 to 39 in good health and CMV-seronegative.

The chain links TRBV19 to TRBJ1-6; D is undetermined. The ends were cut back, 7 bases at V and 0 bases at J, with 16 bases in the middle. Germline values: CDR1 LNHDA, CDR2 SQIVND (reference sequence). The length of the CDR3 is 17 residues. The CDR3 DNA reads TGTGCCAGTACCAACGGACCGGGGAGCTCCTATAATTCACCCCTCCACTTT. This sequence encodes CASTNGPGSSYNSPLHF.

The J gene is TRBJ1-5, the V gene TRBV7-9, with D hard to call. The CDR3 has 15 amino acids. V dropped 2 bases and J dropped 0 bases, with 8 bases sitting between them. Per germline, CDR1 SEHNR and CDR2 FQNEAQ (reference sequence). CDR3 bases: TGTGCCAGCAGCTTAACAGATCTTAGCAATCAGCCCCAGCATTTT. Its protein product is CASSLTDLSNQPQHF.

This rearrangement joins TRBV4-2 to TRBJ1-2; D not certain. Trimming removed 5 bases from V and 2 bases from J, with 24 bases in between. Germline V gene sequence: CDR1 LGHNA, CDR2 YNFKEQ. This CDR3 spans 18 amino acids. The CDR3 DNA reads TGTGCCAGCAGCGAAAGAGCGGGCGGGAAGGACCCGAACTATGGCTACACCTTC. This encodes CASSERAGGKDPNYGYTF.

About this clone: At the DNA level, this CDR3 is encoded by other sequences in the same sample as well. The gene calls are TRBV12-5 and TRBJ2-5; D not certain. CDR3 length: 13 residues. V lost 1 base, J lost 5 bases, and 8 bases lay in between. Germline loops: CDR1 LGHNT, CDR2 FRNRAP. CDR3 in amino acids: CASGLDIRETQYF. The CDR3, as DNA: TGTGCTAGTGGTTTGGATATTCGGGAGACCCAGTACTTC. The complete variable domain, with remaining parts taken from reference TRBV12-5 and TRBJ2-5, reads DARVTQTPRHKVTEMGQEVTMRCQPILGHNTVFWYRQTMMQGLELLAYFRNRAPLDDSGMPKDRFSAEMPDATLATLKIQPSEPRDSAVYFCASGLDIRETQYFGPGTRLLVL.

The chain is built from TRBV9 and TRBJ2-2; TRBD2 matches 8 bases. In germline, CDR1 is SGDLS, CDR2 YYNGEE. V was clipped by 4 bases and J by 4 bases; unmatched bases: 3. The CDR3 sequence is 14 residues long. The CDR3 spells CASSNGGVTGELFF. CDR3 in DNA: TGTGCCAGCAGCAACGGGGGGGTCACCGGGGAGCTGTTTTTT.

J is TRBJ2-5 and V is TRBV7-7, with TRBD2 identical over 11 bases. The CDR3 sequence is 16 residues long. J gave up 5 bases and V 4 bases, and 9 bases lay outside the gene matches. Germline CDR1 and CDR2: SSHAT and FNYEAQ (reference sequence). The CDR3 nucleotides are TGTGCCAGCAGCTATCCGGGACTAGCGGTAGAGGAGACCCAGTACTTC. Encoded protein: CASSYPGLAVEETQYF. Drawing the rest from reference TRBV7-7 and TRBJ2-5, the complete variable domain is GAGVSQSPRYKVTKRGQDVTLRCDPISSHATLYWYQQALGQGPEFLTYFNYEAQPDKSGLPSDRFSAERPEGSISTLTIQRTEQRDSAMYRCASSYPGLAVEETQYFGPGTRLLVL.

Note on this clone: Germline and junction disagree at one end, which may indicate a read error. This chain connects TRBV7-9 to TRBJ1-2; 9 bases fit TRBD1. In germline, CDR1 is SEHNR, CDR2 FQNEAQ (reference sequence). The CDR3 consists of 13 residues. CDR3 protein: CSSSSGTGYGYTF. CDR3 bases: TGTTCCAGCAGTTCCGGGACAGGGTATGGCTACACCTTC.

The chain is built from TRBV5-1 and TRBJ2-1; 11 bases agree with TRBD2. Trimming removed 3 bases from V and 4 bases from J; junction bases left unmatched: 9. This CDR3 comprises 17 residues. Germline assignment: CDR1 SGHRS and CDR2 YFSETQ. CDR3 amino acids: CASSWSPGTSGYNEQFF. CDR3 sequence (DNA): TGCGCCAGCAGCTGGAGCCCTGGGACTAGCGGATACAATGAGCAGTTCTTC.

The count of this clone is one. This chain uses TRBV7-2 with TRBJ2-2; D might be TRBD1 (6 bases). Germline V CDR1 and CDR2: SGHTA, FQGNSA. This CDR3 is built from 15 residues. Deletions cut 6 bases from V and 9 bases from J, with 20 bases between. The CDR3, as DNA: TGTGCCAGCAGAGAGGGGGACATCCGTACCCGGGAGCTGTTTTTT. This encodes CASREGDIRTRELFF.

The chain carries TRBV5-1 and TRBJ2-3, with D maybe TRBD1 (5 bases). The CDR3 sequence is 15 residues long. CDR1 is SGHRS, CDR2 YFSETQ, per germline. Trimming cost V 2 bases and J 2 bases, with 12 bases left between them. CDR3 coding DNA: TGCGCCAGCAGCTTACGACAGACCCCCACAGATACGCAGTATTTT. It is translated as CASSLRQTPTDTQYF.

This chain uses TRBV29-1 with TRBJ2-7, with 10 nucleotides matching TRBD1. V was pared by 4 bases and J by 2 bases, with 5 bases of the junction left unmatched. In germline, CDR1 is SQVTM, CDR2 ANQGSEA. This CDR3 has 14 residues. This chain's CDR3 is CSVVGDRGPYEQYF. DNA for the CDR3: TGCAGCGTTGTAGGGGACAGGGGACCCTACGAGCAGTACTTC.

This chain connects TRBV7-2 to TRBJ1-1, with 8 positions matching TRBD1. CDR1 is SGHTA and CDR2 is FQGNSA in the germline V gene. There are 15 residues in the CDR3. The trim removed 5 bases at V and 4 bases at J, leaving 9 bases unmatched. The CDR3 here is CASSAQQGGGTEAFF. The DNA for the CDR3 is TGTGCCAGCAGCGCCCAACAGGGGGGAGGCACTGAAGCTTTCTTT. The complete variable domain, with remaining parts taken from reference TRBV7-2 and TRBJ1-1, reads GAGVSQSPSNKVTEKGKDVELRCDPISGHTALYWYRQSLGQGLEFLIYFQGNSAPDKSGLPSDRFSAERTGGSVSTLTIQRTQQEDSAVYLCASSAQQGGGTEAFFGQGTRLTVV.

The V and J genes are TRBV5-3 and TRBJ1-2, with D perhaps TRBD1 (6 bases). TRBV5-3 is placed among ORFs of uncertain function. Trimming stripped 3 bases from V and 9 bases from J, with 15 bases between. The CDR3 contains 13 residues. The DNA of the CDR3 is TGTGCCAGAAGCTATACAGGGTCGAGGAGCTACACCTTC. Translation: CARSYTGSRSYTF.

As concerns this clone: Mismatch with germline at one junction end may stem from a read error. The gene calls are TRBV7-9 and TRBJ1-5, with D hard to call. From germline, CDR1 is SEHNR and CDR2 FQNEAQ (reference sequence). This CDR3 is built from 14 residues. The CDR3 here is CSSSFGDSNQPQHF. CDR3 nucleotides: TGTTCCAGCAGCTTCGGAGATAGCAATCAGCCCCAGCATTTT.

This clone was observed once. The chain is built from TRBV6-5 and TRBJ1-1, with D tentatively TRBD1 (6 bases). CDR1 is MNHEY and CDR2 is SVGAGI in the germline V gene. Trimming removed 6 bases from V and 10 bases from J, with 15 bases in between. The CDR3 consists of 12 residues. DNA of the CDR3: TGTGCCAGCAGCACCACAGGGTTAGGAGCTTTCTTT. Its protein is CASSTTGLGAFF.

CDR3 amino acids: CASSLVQGSGNTIYF. The CDR3 nucleotides read TGTGCCAGCAGCTTAGTACAGGGGAGTGGAAACACCATATATTTT. The chain is built from TRBV7-2 and TRBJ1-3; 7 nucleotides align to TRBD1. Unmatched junction bases numbered 3, after V lost 1 base and J lost 3 bases. Germline values: CDR1 SGHTA, CDR2 FQGNSA. This CDR3 region has 15 residues.

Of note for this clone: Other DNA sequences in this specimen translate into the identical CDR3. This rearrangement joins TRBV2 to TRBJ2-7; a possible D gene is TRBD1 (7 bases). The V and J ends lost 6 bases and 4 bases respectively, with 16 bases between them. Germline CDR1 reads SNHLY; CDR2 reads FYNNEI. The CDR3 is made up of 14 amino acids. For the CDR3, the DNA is TGTGCCAGCAGCTGGAGGGACAGAGCTTACGAGCAGTACTTC. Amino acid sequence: CASSWRDRAYEQYF. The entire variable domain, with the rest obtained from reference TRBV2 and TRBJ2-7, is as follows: EPEVTQTPSHQVTQMGQEVILRCVPISNHLYFYWYRQILGQKVEFLVSFYNNEISEKSEIFDDQFSVERPDGSNFTLKIRSTKLEDSAMYFCASSWRDRAYEQYFGPGTRLTVT.

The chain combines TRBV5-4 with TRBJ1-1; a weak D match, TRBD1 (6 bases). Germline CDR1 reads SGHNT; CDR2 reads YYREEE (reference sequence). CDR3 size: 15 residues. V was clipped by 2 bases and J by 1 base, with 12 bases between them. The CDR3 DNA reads TGTGCCAGCAGCTTTCCCGGACAGAAGAACACTGAAGCTTTCTTT. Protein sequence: CASSFPGQKNTEAFF.

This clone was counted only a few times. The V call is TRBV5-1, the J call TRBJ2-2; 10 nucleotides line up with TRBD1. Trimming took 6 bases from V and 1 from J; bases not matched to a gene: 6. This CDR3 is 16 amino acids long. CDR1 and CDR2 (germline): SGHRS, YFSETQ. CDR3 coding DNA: TGCGCCAGCAACTCCGACAGGGGGCAGAACACCGGGGAGCTGTTTTTT. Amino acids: CASNSDRGQNTGELFF.

CDR3 amino acids: CASSPEPSNYGYTF. DNA for the CDR3: TGTGCCAGCAGTCCCGAGCCTAGTAACTATGGCTACACCTTC. The chain uses TRBV6-1 and TRBJ1-2; D remains unclear. CDR3 size: 14 residues. Trimming took 5 bases from V and 1 from J, leaving 11 bases between them. Germline V gene sequence: CDR1 MNHNS, CDR2 SASEGT.

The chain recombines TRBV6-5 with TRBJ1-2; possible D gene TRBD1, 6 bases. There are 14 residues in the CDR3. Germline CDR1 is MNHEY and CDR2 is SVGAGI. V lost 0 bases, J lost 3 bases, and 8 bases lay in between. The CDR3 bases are TGTGCCAGCAGTTACTCAGGGGGGGACTATGGCTACACCTTC. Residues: CASSYSGGDYGYTF.

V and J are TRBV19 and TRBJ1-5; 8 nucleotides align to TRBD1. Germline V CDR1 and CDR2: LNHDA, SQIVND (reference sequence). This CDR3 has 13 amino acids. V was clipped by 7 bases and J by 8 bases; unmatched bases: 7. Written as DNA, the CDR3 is TGTGCCAGTACCCAGGGGGCGGGGGAGCCCCAGCATTTT. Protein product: CASTQGAGEPQHF.

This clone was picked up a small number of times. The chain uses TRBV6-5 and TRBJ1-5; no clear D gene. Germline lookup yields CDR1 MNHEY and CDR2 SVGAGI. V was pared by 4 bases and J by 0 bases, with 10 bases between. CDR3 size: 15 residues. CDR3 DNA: TGTGCCAGCAGTTCCCACGGTTATAGCAATCAGCCCCAGCATTTT. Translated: CASSSHGYSNQPQHF.

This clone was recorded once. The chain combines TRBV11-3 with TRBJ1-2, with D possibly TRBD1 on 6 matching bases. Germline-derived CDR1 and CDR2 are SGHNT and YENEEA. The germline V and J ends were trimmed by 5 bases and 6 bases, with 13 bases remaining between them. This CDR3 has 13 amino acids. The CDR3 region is CASSRRGFDGYTF. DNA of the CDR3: TGTGCCAGCAGCCGTAGGGGGTTCGATGGCTACACCTTC.

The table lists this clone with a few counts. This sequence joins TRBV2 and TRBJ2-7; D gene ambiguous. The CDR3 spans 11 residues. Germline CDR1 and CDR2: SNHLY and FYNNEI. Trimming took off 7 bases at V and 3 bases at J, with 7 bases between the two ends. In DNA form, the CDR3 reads TGTGCCAGCATAGCCTTCTACGAGCAGTACTTC. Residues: CASIAFYEQYF.